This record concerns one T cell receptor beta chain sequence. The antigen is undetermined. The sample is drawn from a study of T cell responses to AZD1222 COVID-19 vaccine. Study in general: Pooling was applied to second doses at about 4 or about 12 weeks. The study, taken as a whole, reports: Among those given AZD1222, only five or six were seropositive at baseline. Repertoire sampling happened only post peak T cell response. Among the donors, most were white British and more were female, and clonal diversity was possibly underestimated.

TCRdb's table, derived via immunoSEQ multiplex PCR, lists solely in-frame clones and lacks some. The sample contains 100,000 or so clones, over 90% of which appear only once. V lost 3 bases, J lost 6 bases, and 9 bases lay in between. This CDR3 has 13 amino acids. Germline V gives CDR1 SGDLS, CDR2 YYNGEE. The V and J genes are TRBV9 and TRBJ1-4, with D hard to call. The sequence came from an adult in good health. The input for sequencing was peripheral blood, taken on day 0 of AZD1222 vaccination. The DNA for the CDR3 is TGTGCCAGCAGCGCCCGTCCGGATGAAAAACTGTTTTTT. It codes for CASSARPDEKLFF.